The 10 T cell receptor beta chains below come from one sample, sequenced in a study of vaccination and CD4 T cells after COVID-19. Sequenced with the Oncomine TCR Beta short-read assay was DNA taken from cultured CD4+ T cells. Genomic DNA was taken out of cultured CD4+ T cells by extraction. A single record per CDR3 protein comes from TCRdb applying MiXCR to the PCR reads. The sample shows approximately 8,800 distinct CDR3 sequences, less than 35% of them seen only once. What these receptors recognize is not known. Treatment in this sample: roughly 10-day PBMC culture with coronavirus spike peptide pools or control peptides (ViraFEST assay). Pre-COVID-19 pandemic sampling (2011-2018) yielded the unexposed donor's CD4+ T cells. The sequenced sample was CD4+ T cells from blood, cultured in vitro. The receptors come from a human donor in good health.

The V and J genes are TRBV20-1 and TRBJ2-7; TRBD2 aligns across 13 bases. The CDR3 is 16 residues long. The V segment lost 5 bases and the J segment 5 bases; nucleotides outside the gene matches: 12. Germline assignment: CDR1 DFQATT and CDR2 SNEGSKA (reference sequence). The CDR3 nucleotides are TGCAGTGCTTCCCCCCCAACCGGGACTAGCGGGGACGAGCAGTACTTC. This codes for CSASPPTGTSGDEQYF.

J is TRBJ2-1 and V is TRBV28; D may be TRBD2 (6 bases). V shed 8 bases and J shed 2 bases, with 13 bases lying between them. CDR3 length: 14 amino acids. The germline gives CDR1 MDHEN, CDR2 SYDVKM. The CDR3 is CASCRGTTYNEQFF. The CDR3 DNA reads TGTGCCAGCTGTCGCGGGACGACCTACAATGAGCAGTTCTTC.

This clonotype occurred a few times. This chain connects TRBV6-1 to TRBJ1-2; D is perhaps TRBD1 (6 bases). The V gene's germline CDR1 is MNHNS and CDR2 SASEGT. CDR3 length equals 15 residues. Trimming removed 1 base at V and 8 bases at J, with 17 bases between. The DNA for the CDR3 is TGTGCCAGCAGTGAAGGGGGGCAGGGGCGAGGAGGCTACACCTTC. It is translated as CASSEGGQGRGGYTF.

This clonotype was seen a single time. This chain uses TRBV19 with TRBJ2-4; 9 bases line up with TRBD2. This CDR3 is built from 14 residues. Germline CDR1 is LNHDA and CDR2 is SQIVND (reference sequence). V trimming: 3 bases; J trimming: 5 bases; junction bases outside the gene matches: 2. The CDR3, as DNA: TGTGCCAGTAGTATGGCTAGCGGGGAAAACATTCAGTACTTC. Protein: CASSMASGENIQYF.

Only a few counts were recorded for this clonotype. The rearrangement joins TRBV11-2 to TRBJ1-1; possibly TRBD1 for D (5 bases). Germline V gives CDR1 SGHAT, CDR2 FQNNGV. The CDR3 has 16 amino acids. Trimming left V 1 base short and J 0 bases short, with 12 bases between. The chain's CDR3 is CASSLVMGQVNTEAFF. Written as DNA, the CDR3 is TGTGCCAGCAGCTTAGTAATGGGGCAGGTGAACACTGAAGCTTTCTTT.

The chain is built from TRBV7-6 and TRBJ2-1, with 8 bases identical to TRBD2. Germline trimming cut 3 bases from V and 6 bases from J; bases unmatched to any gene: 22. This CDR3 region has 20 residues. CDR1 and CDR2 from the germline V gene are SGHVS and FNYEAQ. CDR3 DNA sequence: TGTGCCAGCAGCTTTTCTCTCCCTCCCTGGGTTGTTAGCGGGACCAATGAGCAGTTCTTC. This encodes CASSFSLPPWVVSGTNEQFF.

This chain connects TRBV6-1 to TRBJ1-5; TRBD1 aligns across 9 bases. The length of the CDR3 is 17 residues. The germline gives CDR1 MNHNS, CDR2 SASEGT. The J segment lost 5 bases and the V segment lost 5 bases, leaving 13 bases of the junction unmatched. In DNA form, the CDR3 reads TGTGCCAGCAGTCCCCAATCATACGACAGGGGGTATCAGCCCCAGCATTTT. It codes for CASSPQSYDRGYQPQHF.

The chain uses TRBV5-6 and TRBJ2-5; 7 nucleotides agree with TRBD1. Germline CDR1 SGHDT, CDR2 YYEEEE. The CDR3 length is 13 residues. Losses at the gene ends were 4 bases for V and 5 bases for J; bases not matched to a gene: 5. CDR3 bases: TGTGCCAGCAGCACGGGACAGCGGGAGACCCAGTACTTC. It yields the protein CASSTGQRETQYF.

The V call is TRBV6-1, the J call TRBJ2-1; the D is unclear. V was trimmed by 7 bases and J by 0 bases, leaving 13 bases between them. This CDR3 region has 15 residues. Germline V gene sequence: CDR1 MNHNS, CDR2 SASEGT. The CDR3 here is CASIPDGSSYNEQFF. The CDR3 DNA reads TGTGCCAGCATTCCCGACGGAAGCTCCTACAATGAGCAGTTCTTC.

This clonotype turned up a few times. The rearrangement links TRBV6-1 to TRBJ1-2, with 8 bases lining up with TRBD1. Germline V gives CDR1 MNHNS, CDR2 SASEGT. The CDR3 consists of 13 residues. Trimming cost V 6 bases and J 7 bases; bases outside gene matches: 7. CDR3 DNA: TGTGCCAGCAGGATGGATACAGGGGGTGGCTACACCTTC. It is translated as CASRMDTGGGYTF.